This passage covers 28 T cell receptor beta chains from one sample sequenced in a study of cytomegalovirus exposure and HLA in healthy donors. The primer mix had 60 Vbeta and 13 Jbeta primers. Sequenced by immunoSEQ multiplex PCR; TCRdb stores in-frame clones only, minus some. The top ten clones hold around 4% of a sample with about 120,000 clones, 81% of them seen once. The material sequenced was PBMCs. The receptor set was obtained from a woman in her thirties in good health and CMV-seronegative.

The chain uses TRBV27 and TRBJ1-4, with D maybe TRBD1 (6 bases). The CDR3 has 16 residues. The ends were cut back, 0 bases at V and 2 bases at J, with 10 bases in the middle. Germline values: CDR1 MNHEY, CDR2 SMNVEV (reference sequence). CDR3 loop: CASSLSAGATNEKLFF. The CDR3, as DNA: TGTGCCAGCAGTTTATCGGCAGGGGCCACTAATGAAAAACTGTTTTTT.

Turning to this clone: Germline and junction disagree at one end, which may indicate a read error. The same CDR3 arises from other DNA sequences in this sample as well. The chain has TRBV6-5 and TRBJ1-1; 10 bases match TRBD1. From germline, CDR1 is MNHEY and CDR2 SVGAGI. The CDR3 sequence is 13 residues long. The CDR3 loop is CASSSTGGIEAFF. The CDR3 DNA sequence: TGCGCCAGCAGCTCGACAGGGGGCATTGAAGCTTTCTTT.

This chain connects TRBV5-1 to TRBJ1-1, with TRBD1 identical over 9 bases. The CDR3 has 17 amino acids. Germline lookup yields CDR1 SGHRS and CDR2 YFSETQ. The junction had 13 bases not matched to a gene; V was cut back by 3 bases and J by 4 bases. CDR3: CASSSGRDRVRITEAFF. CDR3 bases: TGCGCCAGCAGCTCGGGCCGGGACAGGGTAAGGATCACTGAAGCTTTCTTT.

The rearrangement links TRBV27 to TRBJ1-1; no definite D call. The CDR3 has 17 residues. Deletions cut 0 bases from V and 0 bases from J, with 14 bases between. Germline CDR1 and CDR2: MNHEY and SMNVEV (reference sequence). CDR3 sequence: CASSLSYGGGMNTEAFF. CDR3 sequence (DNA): TGTGCCAGCAGTTTATCTTACGGTGGAGGCATGAACACTGAAGCTTTCTTT.

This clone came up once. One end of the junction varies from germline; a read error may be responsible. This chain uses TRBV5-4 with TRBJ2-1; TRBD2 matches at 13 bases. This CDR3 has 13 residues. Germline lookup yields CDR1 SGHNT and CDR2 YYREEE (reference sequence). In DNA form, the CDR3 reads TGTGCCAGAAGCTTAGGACTAGCGGGAGTTAAGTTCTTC. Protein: CARSLGLAGVKFF.

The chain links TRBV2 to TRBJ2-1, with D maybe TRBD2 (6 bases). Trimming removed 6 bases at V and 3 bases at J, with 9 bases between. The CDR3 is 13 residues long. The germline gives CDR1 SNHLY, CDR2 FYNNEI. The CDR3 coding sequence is TGTGCCAGCAGACGGGAGAGCTACAATGAGCAGTTCTTC. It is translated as CASRRESYNEQFF.

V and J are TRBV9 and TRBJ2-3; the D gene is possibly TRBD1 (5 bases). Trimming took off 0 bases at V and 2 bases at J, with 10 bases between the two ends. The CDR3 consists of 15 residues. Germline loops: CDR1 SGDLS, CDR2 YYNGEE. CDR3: CASSVATVSTDTQYF. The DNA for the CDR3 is TGTGCCAGCAGCGTAGCGACAGTCTCCACAGATACGCAGTATTTT.

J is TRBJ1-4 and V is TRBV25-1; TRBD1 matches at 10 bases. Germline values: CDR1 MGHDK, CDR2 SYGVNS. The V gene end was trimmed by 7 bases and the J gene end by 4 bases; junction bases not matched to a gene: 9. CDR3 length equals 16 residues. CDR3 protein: CASKPAGTGDNEKLFF. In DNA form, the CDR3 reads TGTGCCAGCAAACCCGCGGGGACAGGGGATAATGAAAAACTGTTTTTT.

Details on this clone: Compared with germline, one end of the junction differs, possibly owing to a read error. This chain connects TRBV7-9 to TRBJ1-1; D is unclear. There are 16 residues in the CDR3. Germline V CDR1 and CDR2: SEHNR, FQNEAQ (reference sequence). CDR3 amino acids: CSSSLLVGRLNTEAFF. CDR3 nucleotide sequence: TGTTCCAGCAGCTTATTAGTTGGGCGTTTAAACACTGAAGCTTTCTTT.

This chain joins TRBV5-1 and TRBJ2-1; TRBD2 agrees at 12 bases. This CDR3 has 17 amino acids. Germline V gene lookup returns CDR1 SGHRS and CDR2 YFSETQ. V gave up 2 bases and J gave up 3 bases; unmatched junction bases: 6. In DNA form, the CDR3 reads TGCGCCAGCAGCTTAGGGACTAGCGGGCCCGGCTACAATGAGCAGTTCTTC. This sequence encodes CASSLGTSGPGYNEQFF.

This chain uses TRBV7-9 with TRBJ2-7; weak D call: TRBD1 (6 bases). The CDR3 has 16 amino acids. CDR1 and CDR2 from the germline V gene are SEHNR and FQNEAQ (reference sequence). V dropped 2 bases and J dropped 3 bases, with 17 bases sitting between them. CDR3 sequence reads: CASSLKQTGLSYEQYF. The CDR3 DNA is TGTGCCAGCAGCTTAAAACAAACAGGGCTTAGCTACGAGCAGTACTTC.

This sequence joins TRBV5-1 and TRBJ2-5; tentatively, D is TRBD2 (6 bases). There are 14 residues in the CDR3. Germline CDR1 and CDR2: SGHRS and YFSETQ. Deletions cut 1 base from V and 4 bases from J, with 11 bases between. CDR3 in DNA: TGCGCCAGCAGCTTGTTGGCTAGCGTAGAGACCCAGTACTTC. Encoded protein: CASSLLASVETQYF.

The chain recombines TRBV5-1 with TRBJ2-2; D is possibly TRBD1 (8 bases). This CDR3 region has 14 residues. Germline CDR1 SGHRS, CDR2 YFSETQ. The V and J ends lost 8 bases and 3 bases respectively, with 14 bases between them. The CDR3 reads CASHRGGDTGELFF. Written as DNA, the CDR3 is TGCGCCAGTCACAGGGGGGGAGACACCGGGGAGCTGTTTTTT.

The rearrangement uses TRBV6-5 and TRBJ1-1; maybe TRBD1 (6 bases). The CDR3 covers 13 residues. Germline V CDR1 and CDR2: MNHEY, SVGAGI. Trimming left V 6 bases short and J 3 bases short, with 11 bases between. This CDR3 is CASRGTGYTEAFF. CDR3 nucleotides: TGTGCCAGCAGGGGAACAGGGTACACTGAAGCTTTCTTT.

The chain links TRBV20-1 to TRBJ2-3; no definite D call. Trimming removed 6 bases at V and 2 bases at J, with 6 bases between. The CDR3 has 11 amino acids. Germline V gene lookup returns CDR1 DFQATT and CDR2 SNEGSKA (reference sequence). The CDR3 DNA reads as TGCAGTGCCGAGCCCACAGATACGCAGTATTTT. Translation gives CSAEPTDTQYF.

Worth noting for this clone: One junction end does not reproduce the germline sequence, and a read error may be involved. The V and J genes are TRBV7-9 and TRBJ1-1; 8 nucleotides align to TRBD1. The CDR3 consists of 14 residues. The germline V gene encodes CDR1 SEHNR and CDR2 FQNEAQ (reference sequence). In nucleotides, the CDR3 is TGTTCCAGCAGCTTCTCCGGACAGGGACCTGAAGCTTTCTTT. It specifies CSSSFSGQGPEAFF.

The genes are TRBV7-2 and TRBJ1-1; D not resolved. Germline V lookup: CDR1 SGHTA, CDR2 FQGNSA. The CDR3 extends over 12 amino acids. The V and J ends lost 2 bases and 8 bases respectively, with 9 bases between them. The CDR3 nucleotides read TGTGCCAGCAGCTTATACAACGGGGAAGCTTTCTTT. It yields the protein CASSLYNGEAFF.

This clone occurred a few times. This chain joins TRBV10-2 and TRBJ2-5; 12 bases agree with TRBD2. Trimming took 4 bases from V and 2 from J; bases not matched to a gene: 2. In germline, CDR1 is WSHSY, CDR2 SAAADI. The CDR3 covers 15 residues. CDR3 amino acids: CASSALAGGQETQYF. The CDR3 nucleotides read TGCGCCAGCAGTGCACTAGCGGGAGGACAAGAGACCCAGTACTTC.

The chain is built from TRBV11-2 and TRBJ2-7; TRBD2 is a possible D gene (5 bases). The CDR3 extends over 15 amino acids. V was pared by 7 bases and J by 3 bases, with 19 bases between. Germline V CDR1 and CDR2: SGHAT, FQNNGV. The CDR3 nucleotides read TGTGCCAGCACCCCCCGGGGAAAATCTCTCTACGAGCAGTACTTC. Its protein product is CASTPRGKSLYEQYF.

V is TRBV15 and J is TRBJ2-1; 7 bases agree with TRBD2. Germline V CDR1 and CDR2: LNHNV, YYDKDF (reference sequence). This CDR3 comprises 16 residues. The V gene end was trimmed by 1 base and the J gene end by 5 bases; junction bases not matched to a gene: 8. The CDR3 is CATSRVPGLTNNEQFF. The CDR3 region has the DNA TGTGCCACCAGCAGAGTACCGGGACTAACAAACAATGAGCAGTTCTTC.

CDR3 loop: CASSHLTSGPRNEQFF. CDR3 DNA sequence: TGCGCCAGCAGCCACCTCACTAGCGGGCCTCGGAATGAGCAGTTCTTC. This rearrangement joins TRBV4-3 to TRBJ2-1; TRBD2 aligns across 9 bases. The CDR3 is 16 residues long. Unmatched junction bases numbered 10, after V lost 3 bases and J lost 7 bases. Germline V gives CDR1 LGHNA, CDR2 YSLEER.

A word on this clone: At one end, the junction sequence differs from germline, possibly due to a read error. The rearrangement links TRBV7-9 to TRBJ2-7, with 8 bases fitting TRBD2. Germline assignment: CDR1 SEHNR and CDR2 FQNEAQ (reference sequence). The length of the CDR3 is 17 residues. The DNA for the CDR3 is TGTGCCAGCAGCGCGTCTAAGTTAGCGGGAAGCTCCTCCGAGCAGTACTTC. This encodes CASSASKLAGSSSEQYF.

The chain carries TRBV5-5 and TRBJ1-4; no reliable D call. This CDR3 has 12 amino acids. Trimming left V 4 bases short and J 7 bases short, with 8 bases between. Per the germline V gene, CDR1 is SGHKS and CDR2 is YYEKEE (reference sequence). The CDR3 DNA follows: TGTGCCAGCAGCCACCTACTTGAAAAACTGTTTTTT. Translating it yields CASSHLLEKLFF.

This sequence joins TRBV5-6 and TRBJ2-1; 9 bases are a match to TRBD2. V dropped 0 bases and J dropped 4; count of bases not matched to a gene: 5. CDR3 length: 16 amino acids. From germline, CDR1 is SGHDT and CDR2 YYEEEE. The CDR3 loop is CASSLVGLAPYNEQFF. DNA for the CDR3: TGTGCCAGCAGCTTGGTCGGACTAGCGCCGTACAATGAGCAGTTCTTC.

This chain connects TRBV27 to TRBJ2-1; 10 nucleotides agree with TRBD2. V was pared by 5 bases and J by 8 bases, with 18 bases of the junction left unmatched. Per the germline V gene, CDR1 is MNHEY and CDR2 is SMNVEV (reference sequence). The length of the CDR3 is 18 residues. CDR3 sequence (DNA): TGTGCCAGCAGTCGGGCGCTTAAGCGGGAGGGAGGAGGGGATGAGCAGTTCTTC. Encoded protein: CASSRALKREGGGDEQFF.

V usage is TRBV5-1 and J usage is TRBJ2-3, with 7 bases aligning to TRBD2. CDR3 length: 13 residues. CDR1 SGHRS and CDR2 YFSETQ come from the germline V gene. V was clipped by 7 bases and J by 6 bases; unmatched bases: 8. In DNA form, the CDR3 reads TGCGCCAGCGTGGCAGGGAGGGGTGATACGCAGTATTTT. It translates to CASVAGRGDTQYF.

The CDR3 coding sequence is TGTGCCAGCAGCTTTGGGTCAGTGGGAGTTGGAGAGACCCAGTACTTC. This gives the protein CASSFGSVGVGETQYF. V and J are TRBV7-8 and TRBJ2-5, with a weak D call TRBD2 (5 bases). CDR1 is SGHVS, CDR2 FQNEAQ, per germline. This CDR3 has 16 amino acids. Trimming took 3 bases from V and 4 from J, leaving 18 bases between them.

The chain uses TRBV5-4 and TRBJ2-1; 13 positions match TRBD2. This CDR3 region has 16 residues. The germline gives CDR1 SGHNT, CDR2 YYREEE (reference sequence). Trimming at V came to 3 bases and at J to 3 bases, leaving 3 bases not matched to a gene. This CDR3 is CASSSGTSGNYNEQFF. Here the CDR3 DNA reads TGTGCCAGCAGCTCAGGGACTAGCGGGAACTACAATGAGCAGTTCTTC. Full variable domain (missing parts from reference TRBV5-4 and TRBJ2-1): ETGVTQSPTHLIKTRGQQVTLRCSSQSGHNTVSWYQQALGQGPQFIFQYYREEENGRGNFPPRFSGLQFPNYSSELNVNALELDDSALYLCASSSGTSGNYNEQFFGPGTRLTVL.